This T cell receptor beta chain was retrieved from a study of T cells in Graves' hyperthyroidism and ophthalmopathy. CDR3 length equals 12 residues. Germline V lookup: CDR1 DFQATT, CDR2 SNEGSKA (reference sequence). J was trimmed by 7 bases and V by 3 bases; bases with no gene match: 5. Regions amplified from RNA transcripts were the TCR beta CDR3 regions. During a first-round RT-PCR of the TCR CDR3, the HTBI primer set was used. TCRdb ran MiXCR on the multiplex PCR reads and lists one entry per CDR3 protein. The sample holds roughly 420,000 distinct CDR3 sequences, approximately 15% seen once. This sequence joins TRBV20-1 and TRBJ2-5, with TRBD2 matching over 7 bases. The sample comprised blood. The clonotype comes from a woman between 18 and 29 years old with Graves' hyperthyroidism. The CDR3 DNA follows: TGCAGTGCTAGTCCCAGGGAGGGGACCCAGTACTTC. This codes for CSASPREGTQYF.